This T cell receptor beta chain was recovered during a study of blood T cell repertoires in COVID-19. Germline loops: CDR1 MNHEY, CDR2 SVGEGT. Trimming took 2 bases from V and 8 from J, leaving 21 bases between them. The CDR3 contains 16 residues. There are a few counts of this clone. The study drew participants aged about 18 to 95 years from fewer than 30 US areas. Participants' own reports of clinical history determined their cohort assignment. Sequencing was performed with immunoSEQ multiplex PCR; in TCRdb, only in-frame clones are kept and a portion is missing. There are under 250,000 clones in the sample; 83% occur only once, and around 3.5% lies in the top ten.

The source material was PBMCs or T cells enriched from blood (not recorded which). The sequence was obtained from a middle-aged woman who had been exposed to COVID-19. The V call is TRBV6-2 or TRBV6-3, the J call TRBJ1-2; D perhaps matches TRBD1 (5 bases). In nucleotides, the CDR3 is TGTGCCAGCAGTTACGACCTCGGGGGGTTCCGGGACGGCTACACCTTC. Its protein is CASSYDLGGFRDGYTF.